The rows below give T cell receptor beta chains drawn from one sample of a study of spatial heterogeneity in lung cancer. One entry per CDR3 protein, called by TCRdb with MiXCR from the 5' RACE reads. The sample holds 25,000 to 30,000 distinct CDR3 sequences; roughly 7.4% are singletons and the top ten take almost 25%. The sample here was lung tumor tissue, taken at surgery. These receptor sequences come from a male donor with early-stage non-small cell lung cancer. CDR3s include the opening cysteine and the closing phenylalanine or tryptophan. D genes are given only for firm matches. Clone size is shown for a subset of rows, as once, few, many or a class of expanded clone.

D | J | V | size | CDR3 | DNA
NA | TRBJ1-2 | TRBV25-1 | NA | CATSGDGYTF | TGTGCCACGTCGGGAGACGGCTACACCTTC
TRBD1 | TRBJ2-5 | TRBV5-1 | many | CASTRDRGQETQYF | TGCGCCAGCACCAGGGACAGGGGGCAAGAGACCCAGTACTTC
NA | TRBJ1-2 | TRBV4-3 | many | CASSQGPGEGGYTF | TGCGCCAGCAGCCAGGGCCCAGGGGAGGGAGGCTACACCTTC
NA | TRBJ1-1 | TRBV3-1 | many | CASSQPDRGAFF | TGTGCCAGCAGCCAACCAGACCGCGGCGCTTTCTTT
TRBD2 | TRBJ2-3 | TRBV15 | many | CATSRISGGASDTQYF | TGTGCCACCAGCAGAATTAGCGGGGGGGCCTCAGATACGCAGTATTTT
TRBD2 | TRBJ2-1 | TRBV20-1 | few | CSAQRGGLSSYNEQFF | TGCAGTGCCCAGCGGGGGGGTCTGAGCTCCTACAATGAGCAGTTCTTC
TRBD2 | TRBJ2-1 | TRBV3-1 | many | CASSQGLAGAYSSSYNEQFF | TGTGCCAGCAGCCAAGGACTAGCGGGGGCCTACTCTAGCTCCTACAATGAGCAGTTCTTC
NA | TRBJ1-5 | TRBV18 | NA | CASSPTDQPQHF | TGTGCCAGCTCACCTACAGATCAGCCCCAGCATTTT
TRBD2 | TRBJ2-3 | TRBV29-1 | many | CSVEVAGFDTQYF | TGCAGCGTTGAGGTAGCGGGGTTTGATACGCAGTATTTT
NA | TRBJ2-4 | TRBV25-1 | many | CASSPQGSKNIQYF | TGTGCCAGCAGTCCTCAGGGGTCCAAAAACATTCAGTACTTC
NA | TRBJ1-5 | TRBV28 | many | CASSPYRQPQHF | TGTGCCAGCAGTCCATATAGGCAGCCCCAGCATTTT
NA | TRBJ2-7 | TRBV29-1 | NA | CSGRDSRYEQYF | TGCAGCGGCCGGGACTCCCGCTACGAGCAGTACTTC
TRBD1 | TRBJ1-1 | TRBV5-1 | many | CASRTGTGENEAFF | TGCGCCAGCAGAACCGGGACAGGGGAAAACGAAGCTTTCTTT
TRBD1 | TRBJ1-2 | TRBV7-9 | many | CASSPTTGTGGNSYGYTF | TGTGCCAGCAGCCCAACCACCGGGACAGGGGGCAATAGCTATGGCTACACCTTC
TRBD2 | TRBJ2-1 | TRBV11-2 | many | CASSPPGGLSNEQFF | TGTGCCAGCAGCCCGCCGGGGGGATTGAGCAATGAGCAGTTCTTC
TRBD1 | TRBJ2-7 | TRBV20-1 | few | CSARDSGQYYEQYF | TGCAGTGCTAGAGATTCGGGACAGTACTACGAGCAGTACTTC
NA | TRBJ2-3 | TRBV7-2 | many | CASSLAPLSADTQYF | TGTGCCAGCAGCTTAGCTCCACTAAGTGCAGATACGCAGTATTTT
NA | TRBJ1-5 | TRBV6-5 | NA | CASSYGGWDQPQHF | TGTGCCAGCAGTTACGGGGGTTGGGATCAGCCCCAGCATTTT
NA | TRBJ1-5 | TRBV20-1 | many | CSANLGPNQPQHF | TGCAGTGCTAATCTCGGGCCAAATCAGCCCCAGCATTTT